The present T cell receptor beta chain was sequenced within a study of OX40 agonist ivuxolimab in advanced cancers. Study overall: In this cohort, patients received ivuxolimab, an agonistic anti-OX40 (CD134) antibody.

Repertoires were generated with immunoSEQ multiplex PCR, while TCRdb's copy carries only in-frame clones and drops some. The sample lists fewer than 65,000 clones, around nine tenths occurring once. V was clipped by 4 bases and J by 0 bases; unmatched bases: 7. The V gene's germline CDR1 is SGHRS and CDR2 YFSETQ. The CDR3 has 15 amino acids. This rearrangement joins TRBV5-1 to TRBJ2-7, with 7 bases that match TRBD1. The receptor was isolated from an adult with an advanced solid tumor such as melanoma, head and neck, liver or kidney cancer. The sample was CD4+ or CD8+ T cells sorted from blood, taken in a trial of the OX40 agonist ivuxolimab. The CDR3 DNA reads TGCGCCAGCAGCAACACAGGGGCGAGCTCCTACGAGCAGTACTTC. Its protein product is CASSNTGASSYEQYF.